The clone carrying this T cell receptor (beta chain) was counted a few times. The record originates from a study of blood T cell repertoires in COVID-19. At the level of the study: Donors in the United States, Italy and Spain gave samples during acute or convalescent COVID-19. PBMCs, B-cell-depleted T cells, or T cells were the source of the cDNA or gDNA that made up the material.

The CDR3 length is 14 residues. Per the germline V gene, CDR1 is SGHRS and CDR2 is YFSETQ. Trimming cost V 6 bases and J 7 bases, with 19 bases left between them. Per the original methods: It was from reference gene primer amplification that nucleated cell counts were estimated. Assay: immunoSEQ multiplex PCR; the TCRdb copy retains only in-frame clones and omits some. V and J calls plus clone size are reproduced from that table; the DNA served to infer D and trimming. This sample carries 300,000 or so clones, roughly 91% of them seen once, and the ten largest clones take roughly 2.9%. Sequencing input: PBMCs or T cells enriched from blood (not recorded which). The chain carries TRBV5-1 and TRBJ1-1; D unresolved. The TCR originated in a woman between 50 and 59 years old who had been exposed to COVID-19. The CDR3: CASTENPESLEAFF. CDR3 nucleotides: TGCGCCAGCACCGAGAACCCTGAATCGCTTGAAGCTTTCTTT.